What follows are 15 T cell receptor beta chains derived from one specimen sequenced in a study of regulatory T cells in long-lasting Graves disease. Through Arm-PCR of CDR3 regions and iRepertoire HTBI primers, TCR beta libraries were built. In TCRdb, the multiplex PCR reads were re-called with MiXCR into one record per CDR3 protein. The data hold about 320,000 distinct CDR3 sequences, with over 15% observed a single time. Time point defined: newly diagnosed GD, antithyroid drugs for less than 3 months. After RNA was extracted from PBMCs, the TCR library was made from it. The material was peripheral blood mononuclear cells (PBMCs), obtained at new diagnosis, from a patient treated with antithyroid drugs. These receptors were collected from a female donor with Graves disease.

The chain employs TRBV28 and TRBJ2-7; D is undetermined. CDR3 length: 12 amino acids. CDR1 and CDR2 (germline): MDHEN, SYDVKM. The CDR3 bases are TGTGCCAGCAGGACGACTCGTAACGAGCGGTACGTC. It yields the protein CASRTTRNERYV.

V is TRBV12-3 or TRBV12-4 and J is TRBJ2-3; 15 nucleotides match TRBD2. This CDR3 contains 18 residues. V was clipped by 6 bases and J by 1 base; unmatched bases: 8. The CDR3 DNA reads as TGTGCCAGCAGCCCGGGACTAGCGGGAGGAATCGGCACAGATACGCAGTATTTT. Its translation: CASSPGLAGGIGTDTQYF.

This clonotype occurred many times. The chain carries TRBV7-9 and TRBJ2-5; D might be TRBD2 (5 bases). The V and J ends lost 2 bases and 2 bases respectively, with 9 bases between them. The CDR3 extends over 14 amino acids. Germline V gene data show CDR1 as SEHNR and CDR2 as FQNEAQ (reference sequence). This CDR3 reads CASSLQSGQETQYF. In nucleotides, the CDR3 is TGTGCCAGCAGCTTACAGAGCGGACAAGAGACCCAGTACTTC.

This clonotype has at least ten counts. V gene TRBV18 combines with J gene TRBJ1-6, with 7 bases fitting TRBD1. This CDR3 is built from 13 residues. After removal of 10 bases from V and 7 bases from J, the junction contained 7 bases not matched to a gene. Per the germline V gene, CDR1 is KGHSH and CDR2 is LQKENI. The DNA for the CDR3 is TGTGCCACCAGGGGACAGCAAAATTCACCCCTCCACTTT. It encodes CATRGQQNSPLHF.

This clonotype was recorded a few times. In DNA form, the CDR3 reads TGTGCCAGCAGCCCCCAAGAGGTTGGCAATCAGCCCCAGCATTTT. Encoded protein: CASSPQEVGNQPQHF. The chain links TRBV28 to TRBJ1-5; D not certain. Germline V gene sequence: CDR1 MDHEN, CDR2 SYDVKM. There are 15 residues in the CDR3. V was cut by 6 bases and J by 2 bases, with 14 bases left in between.

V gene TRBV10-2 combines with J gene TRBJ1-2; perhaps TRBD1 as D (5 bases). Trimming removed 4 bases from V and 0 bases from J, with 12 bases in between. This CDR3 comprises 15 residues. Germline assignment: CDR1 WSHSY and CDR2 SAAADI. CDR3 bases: TGCGCCAGCAGTGGGACACAAGTATCTAACTATGGCTACACCTTC. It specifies CASSGTQVSNYGYTF.

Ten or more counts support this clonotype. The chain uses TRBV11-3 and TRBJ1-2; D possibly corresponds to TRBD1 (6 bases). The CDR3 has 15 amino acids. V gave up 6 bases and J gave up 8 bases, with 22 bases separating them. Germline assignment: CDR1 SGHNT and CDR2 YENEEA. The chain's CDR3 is CASSTTGPGPHGYTF. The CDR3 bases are TGTGCCAGCAGTACGACAGGCCCAGGACCCCACGGCTACACCTTC.

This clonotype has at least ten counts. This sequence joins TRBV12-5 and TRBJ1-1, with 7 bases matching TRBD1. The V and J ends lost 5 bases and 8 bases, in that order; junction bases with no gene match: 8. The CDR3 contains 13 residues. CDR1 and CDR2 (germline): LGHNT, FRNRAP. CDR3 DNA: TGTGCTAGTGGTCAGGGACAGCCGGTGGAAGCTTTCTTT. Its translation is CASGQGQPVEAFF.

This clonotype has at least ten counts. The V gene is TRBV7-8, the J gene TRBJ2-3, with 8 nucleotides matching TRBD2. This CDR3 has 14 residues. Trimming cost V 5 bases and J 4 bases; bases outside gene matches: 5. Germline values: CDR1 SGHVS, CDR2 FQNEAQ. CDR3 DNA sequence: TGTGCCAGCAGCCCCCCTAGCGGGTCAGATACGCAGTATTTT. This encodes CASSPPSGSDTQYF.

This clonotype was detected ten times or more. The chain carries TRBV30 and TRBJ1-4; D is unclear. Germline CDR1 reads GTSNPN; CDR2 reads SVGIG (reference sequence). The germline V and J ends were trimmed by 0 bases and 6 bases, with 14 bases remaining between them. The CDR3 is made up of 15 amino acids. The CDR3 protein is CAWSVRRAGDEKLFF. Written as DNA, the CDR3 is TGTGCCTGGAGTGTACGGAGGGCAGGTGATGAAAAACTGTTTTTT.

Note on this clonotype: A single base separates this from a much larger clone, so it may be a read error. The CDR3 spells CAISDRQLQETQYF. CDR3 sequence (DNA): TGTGCCATCAGTGATAGACAGCTTCAAGAGACCCAGTACTTC. The chain is built from TRBV10-3 and TRBJ2-5, with D perhaps matching TRBD1 (5 bases). The CDR3 length is 14 residues. Trimming shortened V by 3 bases and J by 2 bases, and 10 bases separated the two germline ends. The germline V gene encodes CDR1 ENHRY and CDR2 SYGVKD.

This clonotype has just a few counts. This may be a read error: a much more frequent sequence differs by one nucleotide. In DNA, the CDR3 is TGTGCCAGCAGTTCCCATGGAAGGAGCCCAGAGGGAAATGAGCAGCTCTTC. This sequence encodes CASSSHGRSPEGNEQLF. The chain uses TRBV12-3 or TRBV12-4 and TRBJ2-5, with a weak D call TRBD2 (5 bases). The length of the CDR3 is 17 residues.

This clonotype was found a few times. CDR3 residues: CASRPQQGLFEKLFF. The CDR3 region has the DNA TGTGCCAGCAGACCCCAACAGGGCTTATTTGAAAAACTGTTTTTT. The V call is TRBV6-1, the J call TRBJ1-4, with D possibly being TRBD1 (6 bases). Trimming removed 6 bases from V and 7 bases from J, with 18 bases in between. The CDR3 consists of 15 residues. CDR1 and CDR2 (germline): MNHNS, SASEGT.

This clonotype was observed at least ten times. CDR3 sequence (DNA): TGTGCCAGCAGCTCAGGGGCTGGGAACGAGCAGTACTTC. Protein product: CASSSGAGNEQYF. The chain combines TRBV6-1 with TRBJ2-7; D possibly corresponds to TRBD1 (6 bases). The germline V and J ends were trimmed by 6 bases and 5 bases, with 14 bases remaining between them. The CDR3 is 13 amino acids. Germline V gene sequence: CDR1 MNHNS, CDR2 SASEGT.

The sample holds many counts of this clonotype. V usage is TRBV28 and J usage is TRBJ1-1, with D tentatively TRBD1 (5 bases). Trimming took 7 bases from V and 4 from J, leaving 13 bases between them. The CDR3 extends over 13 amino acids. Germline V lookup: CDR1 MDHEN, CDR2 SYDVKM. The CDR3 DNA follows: TGTGCCAGCAACCCCCCCAGGGCCACTGAAGCTTTCTTT. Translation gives CASNPPRATEAFF.